The 5 T cell receptor beta chains listed next were all sequenced from one sample in a study of T-cell reconstitution after alpha-beta-depleted transplantation in children. For TCRbeta, the library was prepared with unique molecular identifiers. MiXCR was run by TCRdb on the PCR reads, yielding one entry per CDR3 protein. The table lists some 640,000 distinct CDR3 sequences, 15% to 20% of them singletons. The starting material was PBMCs from the stem cell graft donor, obtained from the stem cell graft. Receptor source: a human donor who donated a stem cell graft to a child with acute myeloid leukemia.

This clonotype has at least ten counts. The chain employs TRBV4-3 and TRBJ1-4; 10 bases are shared with TRBD1. The CDR3 covers 17 residues. Trimming removed 2 bases from V and 6 bases from J; junction bases left unmatched: 9. Germline CDR1 is LGHNA and CDR2 is YSLEER. This CDR3 is CASSQSFTGTGDEKLFF. The CDR3 DNA follows: TGCGCCAGCAGCCAATCTTTTACCGGGACAGGGGATGAAAAACTGTTTTTT.

This clonotype was seen ten or more times. The CDR3 is CASSLEGNTDTQYF. In nucleotides, the CDR3 is TGCGCCAGCAGCTTGGAGGGGAACACAGATACGCAGTATTTT. The chain recombines TRBV5-1 with TRBJ2-3, with a possible D match to TRBD1 (5 bases). Looked up from germline, CDR1 is SGHRS and CDR2 is YFSETQ. The CDR3 sequence is 14 residues long. Trimming stripped 0 bases from V and 2 bases from J, with 7 bases between.

This clonotype was seen a handful of times. The chain uses TRBV7-2 and TRBJ2-7; no clear D gene. Germline V gene data show CDR1 as SGHTA and CDR2 as FQGNSA. This CDR3 is built from 15 residues. Trimming removed 1 base from V and 0 bases from J, with 10 bases in between. The CDR3 here is CASSLDLTRSYEQYF. In nucleotides, the CDR3 is TGTGCCAGCAGCTTAGACCTAACCCGCTCCTACGAGCAGTACTTC. Drawing the rest from reference TRBV7-2 and TRBJ2-7, the complete variable domain is GAGVSQSPSNKVTEKGKDVELRCDPISGHTALYWYRQSLGQGLEFLIYFQGNSAPDKSGLPSDRFSAERTGGSVSTLTIQRTQQEDSAVYLCASSLDLTRSYEQYFGPGTRLTVT.

V and J are TRBV2 and TRBJ1-1, with a weak D call TRBD1 (5 bases). In germline, CDR1 is SNHLY, CDR2 FYNNEI. V lost 6 bases and J 2 bases, leaving 13 bases between the germline ends. The CDR3 has 14 residues. The CDR3 sequence: CASSVEGLNTEAFF. The CDR3 DNA follows: TGTGCCAGCAGCGTCGAGGGGCTTAACACTGAAGCTTTCTTT.

This clonotype was seen many times. J is TRBJ1-3 and V is TRBV29-1, with D possibly being TRBD1 (5 bases). The length of the CDR3 is 13 residues. Between the trimmed V and J ends, which lost 5 bases and 3 bases, there was a span of 11 bases. The germline V gene encodes CDR1 SQVTM and CDR2 ANQGSEA. Here the CDR3 DNA reads TGCAGCGTTAAGGGGCGTTTTGGAAACACCATATATTTT. This gives the protein CSVKGRFGNTIYF.